The rows below give T cell receptor beta chains drawn from one sample of a study of cytomegalovirus exposure and HLA in healthy donors. Method: immunoSEQ multiplex PCR; TCRdb's copy keeps in-frame clones and lacks some. The data contain a few hundred thousand clones, 80% to 90% of them singletons. Sequencing was carried out using PBMCs. The receptors come from a woman between 18 and 30 years old in good health and CMV-seronegative. CDR3s include the opening cysteine and the closing phenylalanine or tryptophan. D genes are given only for firm matches. Only some rows state a clone size, as once, few, many or a class for expanded clones.

J gene,D gene,V gene,clone size,CDR3 DNA,CDR3 protein
TRBJ2-5,TRBD2,TRBV5-6,NA,TGTGCCAGCAGCTTCGCGGCGGGAGGGCCAGAGACCCAGTACTTC,CASSFAAGGPETQYF
TRBJ2-3,NA,TRBV30,NA,TGTGCCTGGAGTGAACGGAGGAACCCCACAGATACGCAGTATTTT,CAWSERRNPTDTQYF
TRBJ2-5,TRBD1,TRBV5-1,NA,TGCGCCAGCAGCCGAGTCGCCCGGGACAGCCTACAAGAGACCCAGTACTTC,CASSRVARDSLQETQYF
TRBJ1-2,TRBD1,TRBV11-2,NA,TGTGCCAGCAGCTTAGGACAGGGCTTCACAGCTAACTATGGCTACACCTTC,CASSLGQGFTANYGYTF
TRBJ1-2,NA,TRBV25-1,few,TGTGCCAGCAGTGATCAACGGAACTATGGCTACACCTTC,CASSDQRNYGYTF
TRBJ2-7,TRBD2,TRBV14,NA,TGTGCCAGCAGCTTCCGACTAGCGGGATCTGGCGAGCAGTACTTC,CASSFRLAGSGEQYF
TRBJ1-4,NA,TRBV27,once,TGTGCCAGCAGTTCGACCTCAGGGGCAGAAGAAGGTGAAAAACTGTTTTTT,CASSSTSGAEEGEKLFF
TRBJ1-4,TRBD1,TRBV28,NA,TGTGCCAGCAGTCCCCCCGGGACAGGGGGCATATCTAATGAAAAACTGTTTTTT,CASSPPGTGGISNEKLFF
TRBJ2-1,TRBD1,TRBV19,NA,TGTGCCAGTAACCTAGGACAGGGGTCCTACAATGAGCAGTTCTTC,CASNLGQGSYNEQFF
TRBJ2-3,TRBD1,TRBV29-1,NA,TGCAGCGTTGACGATGGACAGGGGTGGGATACGCAGTATTTT,CSVDDGQGWDTQYF
TRBJ2-2,TRBD1,TRBV29-1,NA,TGCAGCGGACGGGACAGGGCACCCGGGGAGCTGTTTTTT,CSGRDRAPGELFF
TRBJ1-1,NA,TRBV9,NA,TGTGCCAGCAGCCTAGGACAGCACACTGAAGCTTTCTTT,CASSLGQHTEAFF
TRBJ2-4,TRBD2,TRBV28,NA,TGTGCCAGCAGTTTAGGTTTGACTAGCGGGAGGAGGGGCATTCAGTACTTC,CASSLGLTSGRRGIQYF
TRBJ1-1,TRBD1,TRBV28,NA,TGTGCCAGCAGTGAGATGACAGGGGACGTTTTGAACACTGAAGCTTTCTTT,CASSEMTGDVLNTEAFF
TRBJ1-2,TRBD1,TRBV25-1,NA,TGTGCCAGCAGTGAATCGCTTGGACAGGGAAGGGATGGCTACACCTTC,CASSESLGQGRDGYTF
TRBJ2-7,NA,TRBV29-1,NA,TGCAGCGTTGGGGGCGATGGCGAGCAGTACTTC,CSVGGDGEQYF
TRBJ2-1,NA,TRBV10-1,NA,TGCGCCAGCAGTGAGTCCAACACCTACAATGAGCAGTTCTTC,CASSESNTYNEQFF
TRBJ2-5,NA,TRBV15,few,TGTGCCACCAGCAGAGGCCCCGGGGTCGGAATGGAGACCCAGTACTTC,CATSRGPGVGMETQYF
TRBJ1-3,NA,TRBV9,NA,TGTGCCAGCAGCCCCCAACAGGACACCATATATTTT,CASSPQQDTIYF
TRBJ1-2,NA,TRBV7-2,once,TGTGCCAGCAGGCCCGGTTGGTCGGTTTACTATGGCTACACCTTC,CASRPGWSVYYGYTF
TRBJ2-1,TRBD1,TRBV6-5,NA,TGTGCCAGCAGTTCGGGACAGGGGAACCATGAGCAGTTCTTC,CASSSGQGNHEQFF
TRBJ2-1,TRBD2,TRBV10-3,NA,TGTGCCATCAGTGATCAGGGAGGGTCCTACAATGAGCAGTTCTTC,CAISDQGGSYNEQFF
TRBJ2-1,TRBD1,TRBV6-1,NA,TGTGCCAGCAGTGGCTGGGGGGACAGGGGAATCAATGAGCAGTTCTTC,CASSGWGDRGINEQFF
TRBJ1-5,TRBD1,TRBV29-1,NA,TGCAGCGTTGCACAGGGGCGCTCCAATCAGCCCCAGCATTTT,CSVAQGRSNQPQHF
TRBJ2-1,NA,TRBV4-1,NA,TGCGCCAGCAGCCATCGCCAGCGGGCCAGCTCCTACAATGAGCAGTTCTTC,CASSHRQRASSYNEQFF